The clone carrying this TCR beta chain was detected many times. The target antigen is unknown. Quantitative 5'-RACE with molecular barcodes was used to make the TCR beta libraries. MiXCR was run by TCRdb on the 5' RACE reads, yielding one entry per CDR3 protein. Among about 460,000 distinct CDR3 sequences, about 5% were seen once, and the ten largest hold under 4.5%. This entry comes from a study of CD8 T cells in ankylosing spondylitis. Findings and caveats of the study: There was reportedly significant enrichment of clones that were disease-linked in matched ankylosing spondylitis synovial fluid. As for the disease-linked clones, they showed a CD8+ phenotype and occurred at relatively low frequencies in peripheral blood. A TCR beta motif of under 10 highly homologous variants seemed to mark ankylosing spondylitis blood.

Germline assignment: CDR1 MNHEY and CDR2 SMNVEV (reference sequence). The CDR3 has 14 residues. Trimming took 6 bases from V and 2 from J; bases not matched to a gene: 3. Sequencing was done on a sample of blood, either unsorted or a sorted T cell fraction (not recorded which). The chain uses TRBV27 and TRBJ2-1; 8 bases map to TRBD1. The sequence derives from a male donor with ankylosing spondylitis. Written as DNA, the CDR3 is TGTGCCAGCAGGACAGGGGCCGCCTACAATGAGCAGTTCTTC. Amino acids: CASRTGAAYNEQFF.